This paragraph reports one T cell receptor (beta chain). Its cognate antigen is unknown. Trimming stripped 5 bases from V and 1 base from J, with 8 bases between. This CDR3 is built from 13 residues. The sample belongs to a study of T cell responses to AZD1222 COVID-19 vaccine. Study results and limitations: Among the donors, most were white British and more were female, and clonal diversity was possibly underestimated. Unmutated variant regions reportedly attract nearly half of all spike-specific TCRs. Researchers took repertoire samples only after the peak T cell response had come. Spike-specific TCR repertoires showed rising breadth and depth after two AZD1222 doses.

Assay: immunoSEQ multiplex PCR; the TCRdb copy retains only in-frame clones and omits some. This table has about 190,000 clones, 87% appearing once. This receptor was obtained from an adult in good health. The chain is built from TRBV12-3 or TRBV12-4 and TRBJ1-2; D is uncertain. Sequencing was performed on peripheral blood, taken on day 0 of MenACWY control vaccination. The CDR3, as DNA: TGTGCCAGCAGTCAAAGTAATAACTATGGCTACACCTTC. It translates to CASSQSNNYGYTF.